This is a list of T cell receptor beta chains from one sample in a study of T cell responses to AZD1222 COVID-19 vaccine. This table comes from immunoSEQ multiplex PCR, and its TCRdb copy is limited to in-frame clones, with some not included. Found here are about 160,000 clones, roughly 90% of them singletons; the top ten hold 2.5% to 4%. This specimen was peripheral blood, taken 28 days after the second AZD1222 dose. These receptors were collected from an adult who received the AZD1222 COVID-19 vaccine. The CDR3 runs from the conserved cysteine through the conserved F or W. Fields, in order: D gene, V gene, clone size, J gene, CDR3 protein, CDR3 DNA. A D gene is named only where the DNA matches it firmly. Clone size is given for some rows only: seen once, a few or many times, or a class if the clone is expanded.

>NA|TRBV10-1|few|TRBJ2-2
CASSRRVGTGELFF
TGCGCCAGCAGTAGGAGGGTGGGCACCGGGGAGCTGTTTTTT
>NA|TRBV7-9|NA|TRBJ2-1
CASSIPGLVYNEQFF
TGTGCCAGCAGCATCCCGGGACTGGTTTACAATGAGCAGTTCTTC
>TRBD1|TRBV9|NA|TRBJ1-6
CASSVGDGGQGASPLHF
TGTGCCAGCAGCGTAGGTGATGGGGGACAGGGGGCCTCACCCCTCCACTTT
>NA|TRBV27|NA|TRBJ2-7
CASSLGRGSAPFYEQYF
TGTGCCAGCAGTTTAGGTCGCGGGTCCGCCCCCTTTTACGAGCAGTACTTC
>NA|TRBV11-1|NA|TRBJ2-1
CASSLGRALYNEQFF
TGTGCCAGCAGCTTGGGCAGGGCGCTATACAATGAGCAGTTCTTC
>NA|TRBV5-4|NA|TRBJ1-2
CASSFTGHGYTF
TGTGCCAGCAGCTTTACAGGCCATGGCTACACCTTC
>NA|TRBV19|NA|TRBJ1-2
CASSPGQWGYGYTF
TGTGCCAGTAGTCCAGGACAGTGGGGCTATGGCTACACCTTC
>NA|TRBV5-1|NA|TRBJ1-5
CASSLGGSNQPQHF
TGCGCCAGCAGCTTGGGAGGAAGCAATCAGCCCCAGCATTTT
>NA|TRBV28|NA|TRBJ1-5
CASSLWGAVNQPQHF
TGTGCCAGCAGTTTATGGGGGGCAGTCAATCAGCCCCAGCATTTT
>TRBD1|TRBV12-3/TRBV12-4|NA|TRBJ2-3
CASRDRVTDTQYF
TGTGCCAGCCGGGACAGGGTCACAGATACGCAGTATTTT
>NA|TRBV18|NA|TRBJ2-5
CASSPSRGETQYF
TGTGCCAGCTCACCATCAAGGGGCGAGACCCAGTACTTC
>NA|TRBV9|NA|TRBJ1-4
CASSGSIGTSLGEKLFF
TGTGCCAGCAGCGGAAGTATAGGGACCTCCCTTGGGGAAAAACTGTTTTTT
>TRBD2|TRBV3-1/TRBV3-2|NA|TRBJ2-1
CASSQDSGSVHNEQFF
TGTGCCAGCAGCCAAGACAGCGGGAGTGTCCACAATGAGCAGTTCTTC
>TRBD1|TRBV16|NA|TRBJ2-7
CASSQSGQSSTEQYF
TGTGCCAGCAGCCAATCGGGACAGTCCAGTACCGAGCAGTACTTC
>TRBD2|TRBV3-1/TRBV3-2|NA|TRBJ2-1
CASSQDAGTTENNEQFF
TGTGCCAGCAGCCAAGATGCAGGGACTACCGAAAACAATGAGCAGTTCTTC
>NA|TRBV3-1/TRBV3-2|NA|TRBJ2-7
CASSLLTKFYEQYF
TGTGCCAGCAGCCTCCTAACTAAATTCTACGAGCAGTACTTC
>TRBD2|TRBV5-1|NA|TRBJ2-1
CASSPGLAKTYNEQFF
TGCGCCAGCAGCCCGGGACTAGCGAAAACCTACAATGAGCAGTTCTTC
>NA|TRBV6-1|NA|TRBJ2-7
CASSEGFRAGAPYEQYF
TGTGCCAGCAGTGAAGGATTTAGGGCGGGGGCCCCCTACGAGCAGTACTTC
>TRBD2|TRBV6-1|NA|TRBJ2-1
CASSELGGGFNEQFF
TGTGCCAGCAGTGAGTTGGGCGGGGGGTTCAATGAGCAGTTCTTC
>TRBD1|TRBV9|NA|TRBJ1-1
CASSPRDRAEAFF
TGTGCCAGCAGCCCCCGGGACAGGGCTGAAGCTTTCTTT
>TRBD2|TRBV18|NA|TRBJ2-7
CASSPRNGRGYEQYF
TGTGCCAGCTCTCCCCGAAACGGGAGGGGCTACGAGCAGTACTTC
>TRBD1|TRBV7-9|NA|TRBJ1-1
CASSPGQGTEAFF
TGTGCCAGCAGCCCGGGACAGGGGACTGAAGCTTTCTTT
>NA|TRBV18|NA|TRBJ1-4
CASSPSTRGNEKLFF
TGTGCCAGCTCACCAAGTACCAGGGGAAATGAAAAACTGTTTTTT
>NA|TRBV10-3|once|TRBJ2-2
CAILKNTGELFF
TGTGCCATCTTGAAGAACACCGGGGAGCTGTTTTTT
>TRBD2|TRBV3-1/TRBV3-2|NA|TRBJ2-1
CASSQDSGISYNEQFF
TGTGCCAGCAGCCAAGATAGCGGGATCTCCTACAATGAGCAGTTCTTC
>NA|TRBV24-1|NA|TRBJ2-7
CATSDLKGYEQYF
TGTGCCACCAGTGATTTGAAGGGCTACGAGCAGTACTTC
>TRBD1|TRBV10-3|NA|TRBJ1-1
CAITQIQGDTEAFF
TGTGCCATCACCCAGATACAGGGGGATACTGAAGCTTTCTTT
>TRBD1|TRBV2|NA|TRBJ1-4
CAQTGTANEKLFF
TGTGCCCAAACCGGGACAGCTAATGAAAAACTGTTTTTT
>TRBD2|TRBV28|NA|TRBJ2-1
CASSNMWRESNNEQFF
TGTGCCAGCAGTAATATGTGGCGGGAGTCCAACAATGAGCAGTTCTTC
>NA|TRBV6-1|NA|TRBJ1-2
CASSEAGGPVPGGYTF
TGTGCCAGCAGTGAAGCGGGGGGACCGGTCCCAGGTGGCTACACCTTC
>TRBD1|TRBV23-1|NA|TRBJ1-5
CASSQSPLGTAYSNQPQHF
TGCGCCAGCAGTCAATCGCCCCTCGGGACAGCCTATAGCAATCAGCCCCAGCATTTT
>NA|TRBV30|NA|TRBJ2-5
CAWISWGGETQYF
TGTGCCTGGATTTCATGGGGCGGGGAGACCCAGTACTTC
>TRBD1|TRBV11-3|NA|TRBJ1-4
CASSFDRDEKLFF
TGTGCCAGCAGCTTCGACAGGGATGAAAAACTGTTTTTT
>TRBD1|TRBV5-1|NA|TRBJ1-6
CASSTGQEDNSPLHF
TGCGCCAGCAGCACAGGACAGGAGGATAATTCACCCCTCCACTTT
>NA|TRBV19|NA|TRBJ1-1
CASTIGGAMNTEAFF
TGTGCCAGTACTATTGGAGGGGCCATGAACACTGAAGCTTTCTTT
>NA|TRBV21-1|NA|TRBJ2-3
CASTLYSQGAHGDTQYF
TGTGCCAGCACCCTCTATAGTCAAGGGGCACATGGAGATACGCAGTATTTT
>NA|TRBV6-2/TRBV6-3|NA|TRBJ2-1
CASSYSRRSIGEQFF
TGTGCCAGCAGTTACTCAAGGCGGAGTATCGGTGAGCAGTTCTTC
>NA|TRBV28|NA|TRBJ1-1
CASSAGALNTEAFF
TGTGCCAGCAGTGCAGGGGCTCTGAACACTGAAGCTTTCTTT
>TRBD1|TRBV14|NA|TRBJ1-2
CASSQMTGSGYTF
TGTGCCAGCAGCCAGATGACAGGGTCGGGCTACACCTTC
>NA|TRBV24-1|NA|TRBJ2-2
CATSDWGTGELFF
TGTGCCACCAGTGATTGGGGCACCGGGGAGCTGTTTTTT
>NA|TRBV25-1|NA|TRBJ2-2
CASSARGVGELFF
TGTGCCAGCAGCGCACGGGGAGTCGGGGAGCTGTTTTTT
>NA|TRBV9|NA|TRBJ2-7
CASSVATAGSYEQYF
TGTGCCAGCAGCGTAGCTACTGCGGGATCCTACGAGCAGTACTTC
>NA|TRBV18|NA|TRBJ2-2
CASSPLSWTPNTGELFF
TGTGCCAGCTCACCACTCTCCTGGACACCGAACACCGGGGAGCTGTTTTTT
>NA|TRBV5-4|NA|TRBJ1-3
CASSLISPSGNTIYF
TGTGCCAGCAGCTTGATATCACCTTCTGGAAACACCATATATTTT
>TRBD1|TRBV19|NA|TRBJ1-5
CASGDRSRGGRNQPQHF
TGTGCCAGCGGGGACAGGAGTAGGGGTGGGCGCAATCAGCCCCAGCATTTT
>TRBD2|TRBV11-2|medium-sized|TRBJ2-2
CASSLPGGRGGELFF
TGTGCCAGCAGCCTTCCTGGCGGGAGGGGCGGGGAGCTGTTTTTT
>NA|TRBV12-3/TRBV12-4|NA|TRBJ1-1
CASSTDGTHAFF
TGTGCCAGCAGTACAGACGGGACACATGCTTTCTTT
>NA|TRBV6-2/TRBV6-3|NA|TRBJ2-3
CASSFYRVDTQYF
TGTGCCAGCAGTTTCTACAGGGTGGATACGCAGTATTTT
>TRBD1|TRBV6-5|once|TRBJ1-2
CASSYSYGGQNYGYTF
TGTGCCAGCAGTTACTCCTATGGGGGACAGAACTATGGCTACACCTTC
>NA|TRBV20-1|NA|TRBJ2-1
CSALDNEQFF
TGCAGTGCTTTGGACAATGAGCAGTTCTTC
>TRBD2|TRBV14|NA|TRBJ2-7
CASSQDPAGGLTYEQYF
TGTGCCAGCAGCCAAGATCCGGCGGGGGGGCTTACCTACGAGCAGTACTTC
>TRBD1|TRBV3-1/TRBV3-2|NA|TRBJ1-1
CASSQGSRDRGRGTEAFF
TGTGCCAGCAGCCAAGGCTCCCGGGACAGGGGGCGTGGCACTGAAGCTTTCTTT
>NA|TRBV5-1|NA|TRBJ1-6
CASSSIQGRSSYNSPLHF
TGCGCCAGCAGCTCAATACAGGGAAGGAGCTCCTATAATTCACCCCTCCACTTT
>TRBD1|TRBV6-5|NA|TRBJ2-3
CASKAGQGLADTQYF
TGTGCCAGCAAAGCGGGACAGGGGTTGGCAGATACGCAGTATTTT
>NA|TRBV30|NA|TRBJ2-1
CAWSRDRGVYNEQFF
TGTGCCTGGAGTCGGGATCGAGGCGTCTACAATGAGCAGTTCTTC
>TRBD2|TRBV7-6|NA|TRBJ2-7
CASSLAAGGSYEQYF
TGTGCCAGCAGCTTAGCGGCGGGAGGGTCCTACGAGCAGTACTTC
>NA|TRBV19|NA|TRBJ1-5
CASSIGLLGGSQPQHF
TGTGCCAGTAGTATAGGGTTACTCGGGGGGAGCCAGCCCCAGCATTTT
>NA|TRBV7-3|NA|TRBJ1-2
CASSLTGQGYGYTF
TGTGCCAGCAGCTTAACGGGCCAAGGCTATGGCTACACCTTC
>NA|TRBV29-1|NA|TRBJ1-5
CSVATGQVGARQPQHF
TGCAGCGTTGCTACTGGGCAGGTCGGGGCCAGGCAGCCCCAGCATTTT
>NA|TRBV7-2|NA|TRBJ2-7
CASSLADTQGTYEQYF
TGTGCCAGCAGCTTAGCCGACACCCAGGGCACCTACGAGCAGTACTTC